The present entry profiles one T cell receptor beta chain with its context. These data come from a study of T cells in Graves' hyperthyroidism and ophthalmopathy. The CDR3 sequence is 17 residues long. Germline V gene lookup returns CDR1 LGHDT and CDR2 YNNKEL (reference sequence). V shed 3 bases and J shed 4 bases, with 18 bases lying between them. Amplified TCR beta CDR3 regions derived from RNA transcripts. Researchers ran a first-round RT-PCR on the TCR CDR3 using the HTBI primer set. Each CDR3 protein gets one entry after TCRdb re-called the multiplex PCR reads with MiXCR. The sample lists 500,000 to 650,000 distinct CDR3 sequences; roughly 18% were seen once.

The chain joins TRBV3-1 to TRBJ2-2; tentatively, D is TRBD1 (6 bases). The sample consisted of blood. This clonotype originated in a woman under 30 with Graves' ophthalmopathy. The CDR3 DNA reads as TGTGCCAGCAGCCAGACGAGGGGGTCTCCTGCCACCGGGGAGCTGTTTTTT. It yields the protein CASSQTRGSPATGELFF.